The T cell receptor beta chain under discussion was sequenced for a study of blood T cells in healthy people across ages. General study findings and limits: Considered underestimates were the diversity estimates obtained from one million T cells.

Donors each provided 8 to 10 milliliters of peripheral blood. Then a second PCR, running about 6 to 12 cycles, was carried out with a sample-barcoded 5' primer and a J-beta primer mix. TCRdb re-derived calls from the 5' RACE reads in MiXCR, one entry per CDR3 protein. The profile shows about 1.8 million distinct CDR3 sequences, just under 50% of them singletons. On this clonotype: Its specificity is unknown.

V lost 5 bases and J lost 7; bases outside the gene matches: 13. Germline V gene data show CDR1 as MNHEY and CDR2 as SVGAGI. This CDR3 spans 15 amino acids. This chain links TRBV6-5 with TRBJ2-7, with 8 nucleotides matching TRBD2. The source of this sequence is a woman aged 40 to 50 in good health. Material: blood. The CDR3 DNA reads as TGTGCCAGCAGTCTCGGGGCGCGGGGGGCTATGGAGCAGTACTTC. Encoded protein: CASSLGARGAMEQYF.